The entry below describes one T cell receptor beta chain. Using immunoSEQ multiplex PCR, the repertoire was profiled, and TCRdb retains in-frame clones only, with some absent. The sample holds 200,000 or so clones, roughly 85% seen once. V was clipped by 10 bases and J by 7 bases, with 32 bases between them. CDR3 length equals 18 residues. The sample comes from a study of blood T cell repertoires in COVID-19. This clonotype was sampled from a human donor with active or convalescent COVID-19. The donor label of this sample is uncertain. This rearrangement joins TRBV23-1 to TRBJ1-5; perhaps TRBD1 as D (5 bases). TRBV23-1 is marked as an open reading frame, function uncertain. The source material was peripheral blood. The CDR3 DNA sequence: TGCGCCACCTCCGACAGACCTAAACCCCATCCCAGGAACCAGCCCCAGCATTTT. It is translated as CATSDRPKPHPRNQPQHF.